The 30 T cell receptor beta chains reported below all come from one sample, sequenced in a study of blood T cell repertoires in COVID-19. Clones were sequenced by immunoSEQ multiplex PCR, and TCRdb holds only the in-frame ones, with some missing. The table includes about 340,000 clones, 75% to 90% detected once. The material sequenced was peripheral blood. The receptors originated from a woman between 45 and 65 years old with COVID-19, enrolled during active disease.

The gene calls are TRBV21-1 and TRBJ2-2; the table's D gene call, TRBD1, was not cross checked with the DNA. TRBV21-1 is a recognized pseudogene. The CDR3 length is 20 residues. This CDR3 reads CASSKSPRDPTGLRTGELFF. The CDR3, as DNA: TGTGCCAGCAGCAAAAGTCCCCGGGACCCGACAGGGTTGAGGACCGGGGAGCTGTTTTTT.

The V call is TRBV7-3, the J call TRBJ2-7, with 10 bases that match TRBD1. The V segment lost 5 bases and the J segment 0 bases; nucleotides outside the gene matches: 4. CDR1 is SGHTA, CDR2 FQGTGA, per germline. This CDR3 is built from 15 residues. CDR3 region: CASSMGQGPSYEQYF. CDR3 coding DNA: TGTGCCAGCAGCATGGGACAGGGGCCCTCCTACGAGCAGTACTTC.

The V gene is TRBV12-3 or TRBV12-4, the J gene TRBJ1-1; D possibly corresponds to TRBD1 (6 bases). Trimming took off 5 bases at V and 3 bases at J, with 10 bases between the two ends. This CDR3 spans 13 amino acids. CDR3 sequence: CASSNQGHTEAFF. The CDR3 bases are TGTGCCAGCAGTAATCAGGGGCACACTGAAGCTTTCTTT.

V and J are TRBV10-2 and TRBJ1-5; maybe TRBD1 (5 bases). With 0 bases removed from V and 11 bases from J, the gap between germline ends came to 11 bases. Germline V lookup: CDR1 WSHSY, CDR2 SAAADI. The CDR3 contains 13 residues. This chain's CDR3 is CASSESWGQSQHF. CDR3 DNA: TGCGCCAGCAGTGAGTCATGGGGCCAGTCCCAGCATTTT.

The chain joins TRBV28 to TRBJ1-6; TRBD1 agrees at 9 bases. Germline values: CDR1 MDHEN, CDR2 SYDVKM. This CDR3 region has 17 residues. Trimming cost V 5 bases and J 9 bases; bases outside gene matches: 14. CDR3 amino acids: CASSGPRDRVRSSPLHF. The CDR3 nucleotides read TGTGCCAGCAGTGGCCCCCGGGACAGGGTTCGGTCTTCACCCCTCCACTTT.

The V call is TRBV5-1, the J call TRBJ2-1; tentative D call: TRBD2 (5 bases). The CDR3 is 18 amino acids. Germline assignment: CDR1 SGHRS and CDR2 YFSETQ. V lost 0 bases to trimming and J lost 4 bases, with 20 bases between them. CDR3 amino acids: CASSLAGVTLRAYNEQFF. CDR3 bases: TGCGCCAGCAGCTTGGCCGGGGTTACACTTAGGGCATACAATGAGCAGTTCTTC.

This chain connects TRBV6-5 to TRBJ1-6; D is perhaps TRBD1 (6 bases). Germline CDR1 reads MNHEY; CDR2 reads SVGAGI. CDR3 length: 14 amino acids. Trimming took 6 bases from V and 6 from J, leaving 12 bases between them. DNA for the CDR3: TGTGCCAGCAGGCCCAGGGGCACTAATTCACCCCTCCACTTT. As protein: CASRPRGTNSPLHF.

This clone was observed once. This chain links TRBV30 with TRBJ2-1; TRBD2 matches 7 bases. The CDR3 spans 15 residues. V lost 0 bases, J lost 3 bases, and 5 bases stayed unmatched. CDR1 and CDR2 (germline): GTSNPN, SVGIG (reference sequence). The CDR3 reads CAWSVGGSYYNEQFF. CDR3 coding DNA: TGTGCCTGGAGTGTGGGCGGGAGTTACTACAATGAGCAGTTCTTC.

V gene TRBV7-2 combines with J gene TRBJ2-7, with 7 bases fitting TRBD1. CDR3 length equals 14 residues. With 5 bases clipped from V and 4 bases from J, the junction kept 8 bases outside the gene matches. Looked up from germline, CDR1 is SGHTA and CDR2 is FQGNSA. CDR3 amino acids: CASSVGQPSYEQYF. DNA for the CDR3: TGTGCCAGCAGCGTGGGACAGCCTTCTTACGAGCAGTACTTC.

The rearrangement uses TRBV5-4 and TRBJ2-7, with 14 bases identical to TRBD2. This CDR3 is 16 amino acids long. J was trimmed by 7 bases and V by 2 bases; bases with no gene match: 8. Germline-derived CDR1 and CDR2 are SGHNT and YYREEE (reference sequence). The CDR3 reads CASSFGLAGGSGEQYF. As DNA, the CDR3 is TGTGCCAGCAGCTTCGGACTAGCGGGAGGATCTGGAGAGCAGTACTTC.

The rearrangement links TRBV25-1 to TRBJ2-1; D gene ambiguous. CDR1 and CDR2 from the germline V gene are MGHDK and SYGVNS. V was clipped by 3 bases and J by 5 bases, with 17 bases between them. The length of the CDR3 is 16 residues. CDR3 residues: CASSDSRMSLHNEQFF. CDR3 in DNA: TGTGCCAGCAGTGATTCCCGAATGTCACTTCACAATGAGCAGTTCTTC.

This chain links TRBV5-1 with TRBJ2-5; 10 bases fit TRBD2. V was pared by 4 bases and J by 5 bases, with 14 bases of the junction left unmatched. The germline V gene encodes CDR1 SGHRS and CDR2 YFSETQ. The CDR3 has 17 residues. CDR3 amino acids: CASSIGNSGRREETQYF. In nucleotides, the CDR3 is TGCGCCAGCAGCATCGGAAATAGCGGGAGGCGGGAGGAGACCCAGTACTTC. The complete variable domain, with remaining parts taken from reference TRBV5-1 and TRBJ2-5, reads KAGVTQTPRYLIKTRGQQVTLSCSPISGHRSVSWYQQTPGQGLQFLFEYFSETQRNKGNFPGRFSGRQFSNSRSEMNVSTLELGDSALYLCASSIGNSGRREETQYFGPGTRLLVL.

This clone was picked up a small number of times. The chain is built from TRBV29-1 and TRBJ2-2; 8 bases align to TRBD2. Germline loops: CDR1 SQVTM, CDR2 ANQGSEA. V was pared by 4 bases and J by 8 bases, with 6 bases of the junction left unmatched. There are 13 residues in the CDR3. In DNA form, the CDR3 reads TGCAGCGTTGTATCGGCTAGCGGGGGGGAGCTGTTTTTT. This encodes CSVVSASGGELFF.

This clone was seen a few times. This chain joins TRBV19 and TRBJ2-1; 9 nucleotides match TRBD2. Losses at the gene ends were 11 bases for V and 1 base for J; bases not matched to a gene: 6. Germline V gene lookup returns CDR1 LNHDA and CDR2 SQIVND (reference sequence). This CDR3 has 14 amino acids. This CDR3 is CAASAGGSYNEQFF. The CDR3 coding sequence is TGTGCCGCGTCAGCGGGAGGATCCTACAATGAGCAGTTCTTC.

This chain joins TRBV2 and TRBJ1-6; D remains ambiguous. The CDR3 runs to 15 residues. Trimming took 6 bases from V and 1 from J, leaving 10 bases between them. Germline V gene lookup returns CDR1 SNHLY and CDR2 FYNNEI. DNA for the CDR3: TGTGCCAGCAGAAGGGAGCTTTCCTATAATTCACCCCTCCACTTT. Translation gives CASRRELSYNSPLHF.

The rearrangement joins TRBV7-2 to TRBJ1-2; a possible D gene is TRBD1 (5 bases). The ends were cut back, 2 bases at V and 4 bases at J, with 20 bases in the middle. Germline CDR1 and CDR2: SGHTA and FQGNSA. CDR3 length: 17 amino acids. The CDR3 coding sequence is TGTGCCAGCAGCTTATTGGGGACTGTTGCTGGGAGCTATGGCTACACCTTC. Encoded protein: CASSLLGTVAGSYGYTF.

The chain is built from TRBV7-9 and TRBJ1-4, with D unresolved. Per germline, CDR1 SEHNR and CDR2 FQNEAQ (reference sequence). The CDR3 is 14 residues long. V was pared by 1 base and J by 7 bases, with 10 bases between. The CDR3 nucleotides read TGTGCCAGCAGCTTAGGCATCCCGAGTGAAAAACTGTTTTTT. Residues: CASSLGIPSEKLFF.

This sequence joins TRBV4-2 and TRBJ2-3, with TRBD1 matching over 7 bases. With 3 bases clipped from V and 1 base from J, the junction kept 16 bases outside the gene matches. This CDR3 has 19 residues. The germline CDR1 and CDR2 sequences are LGHNA and YNFKEQ. This CDR3 reads CASSQIFGAGTAGTDTQYF. The CDR3 bases are TGTGCCAGCAGCCAGATATTCGGAGCCGGGACAGCCGGCACAGATACGCAGTATTTT.

The chain is built from TRBV18 and TRBJ2-1; D perhaps matches TRBD1 (6 bases). Germline CDR1 and CDR2: KGHSH and LQKENI. The CDR3 loop spans 17 amino acids. V gave up 1 base and J gave up 0 bases, with 13 bases separating them. The DNA for the CDR3 is TGTGCCAGCTCACCACTGACAGGACTTAGCTCCTACAATGAGCAGTTCTTC. Translation gives CASSPLTGLSSYNEQFF.

The rearrangement links TRBV29-1 to TRBJ2-1; D uncertain. This CDR3 has 10 amino acids. Trimming stripped 7 bases from V and 9 bases from J, with 10 bases between. In germline, CDR1 is SQVTM, CDR2 ANQGSEA. CDR3: CSGGPGEQFF. The CDR3 DNA follows: TGCAGCGGAGGCCCTGGTGAGCAGTTCTTC.

This clone was observed at least ten times. The chain combines TRBV6-5 with TRBJ1-2; D remains unclear. V gave up 6 bases and J gave up 4 bases, with 18 bases separating them. Germline-derived CDR1 and CDR2 are MNHEY and SVGAGI. The CDR3 is 15 amino acids. The CDR3 bases are TGTGCCAGCAGCCCGGCAGCGACCAAGCTCTATGGCTACACCTTC. It is translated as CASSPAATKLYGYTF.

As regards this clone: This CDR3 is also generated by other DNA sequences in the sample. This chain uses TRBV5-1 with TRBJ1-5, with unresolved D. CDR3 length equals 13 residues. Germline V gene data show CDR1 as SGHRS and CDR2 as YFSETQ. The V gene lost 2 bases and the J gene lost 4 bases, with 7 bases spanning the gap. This CDR3 is CASSFNTNQPQHF. CDR3 coding DNA: TGCGCCAGCAGCTTTAACACAAATCAGCCCCAGCATTTT.

The gene calls are TRBV7-3 and TRBJ2-6, with D tentatively TRBD1 (5 bases). Germline V gene data show CDR1 as SGHTA and CDR2 as FQGTGA. V was cut by 5 bases and J by 4 bases, with 21 bases left in between. The CDR3 has 18 amino acids. The CDR3 spells CASSRPQGARAGANVLTF. The CDR3, as DNA: TGTGCCAGCAGCCGACCGCAGGGCGCGCGAGCCGGGGCCAACGTCCTGACTTTC.

The gene calls are TRBV2 and TRBJ2-7; 10 bases align to TRBD1. V shed 7 bases, J shed 6 bases, and the junction held 21 bases outside the gene matches. CDR1 is SNHLY and CDR2 is FYNNEI in the germline V gene. This CDR3 has 18 amino acids. CDR3 residues: CASTKMWTGGAGVGEQYF. DNA of the CDR3: TGTGCCAGCACCAAGATGTGGACAGGGGGAGCGGGGGTCGGCGAGCAGTACTTC.

The chain links TRBV19 to TRBJ2-5; 12 bases fit TRBD1. V dropped 5 bases and J dropped 5; count of bases not matched to a gene: 9. Germline V CDR1 and CDR2: LNHDA, SQIVND (reference sequence). The CDR3 spans 16 residues. CDR3 region: CASSPGTGGALETQYF. CDR3 nucleotides: TGTGCCAGTAGTCCCGGGACAGGGGGCGCTTTGGAGACCCAGTACTTC.

This clone was seen a single time. The chain combines TRBV19 with TRBJ2-1; tentative D call: TRBD1 (5 bases). Germline loops: CDR1 LNHDA, CDR2 SQIVND (reference sequence). With 8 bases removed from V and 1 base from J, the gap between germline ends came to 18 bases. The CDR3 is 16 residues long. The DNA for the CDR3 is TGTGCCAGTCGAGCTCAGGGAATTGGATCCTACAATGAGCAGTTCTTC. Amino acids: CASRAQGIGSYNEQFF.

V gene TRBV6-1 combines with J gene TRBJ1-2; D possibly corresponds to TRBD1 (5 bases). CDR1 and CDR2 (germline): MNHNS, SASEGT. The V end was cut by 2 bases, the J end by 8 bases, with 21 bases between. This CDR3 is built from 16 residues. The CDR3 DNA is TGTGCCAGCAGTGAATGGAGTACAGGTAAACCGCGAGGCTACACCTTC. This gives the protein CASSEWSTGKPRGYTF.

Remarks on this clone: At the DNA level, this CDR3 is encoded by other sequences in the same sample as well. This rearrangement joins TRBV19 to TRBJ1-1; 10 nucleotides line up with TRBD1. The junction had 8 bases not matched to a gene; V was cut back by 5 bases and J by 5 bases. This CDR3 spans 15 amino acids. Germline CDR1 LNHDA, CDR2 SQIVND (reference sequence). The CDR3 DNA reads TGTGCCAGTAGTGCCCCGGGACAGGGGAATACTGAAGCTTTCTTT. Translation gives CASSAPGQGNTEAFF.

V usage is TRBV18 and J usage is TRBJ2-1; TRBD1 matches at 10 bases. The germline V gene encodes CDR1 KGHSH and CDR2 LQKENI. Germline trimming cut 2 bases from V and 8 bases from J; bases unmatched to any gene: 3. The CDR3 runs 14 residues. Here the CDR3 DNA reads TGTGCCAGCTCACCAGGGGACAGGGGCGATGAGCAGTTCTTC. Protein: CASSPGDRGDEQFF.

The gene calls are TRBV7-3 and TRBJ2-1, with 10 positions matching TRBD2. Germline assignment: CDR1 SGHTA and CDR2 FQGTGA. There are 16 residues in the CDR3. Trimming at V came to 5 bases and at J to 7 bases, leaving 11 bases not matched to a gene. The CDR3 loop is CASSIRLAGAANEQFF. The CDR3 DNA reads as TGTGCCAGCAGCATAAGACTAGCGGGCGCTGCAAATGAGCAGTTCTTC.